The entry that follows covers one T cell receptor (beta chain) sequence. These data come from a study of blood T cell repertoires in COVID-19. Sequencing used immunoSEQ multiplex PCR; TCRdb keeps in-frame clones, though not all of them. The repertoire holds about 210,000 clones, with 65% to 90% as singletons. CDR3 size: 15 residues. The germline CDR1 and CDR2 sequences are MDHEN and SYDVKM. The ends lost 5 bases at V and 3 bases at J; junction bases unmatched: 4. The sequencing input was PBMCs or T cells enriched from blood (not recorded which). The rearrangement joins TRBV28 to TRBJ1-6; 7 nucleotides align to TRBD1. This TCR came from a woman in her thirties or forties with acute COVID-19. The CDR3 here is CASSTGTDYNSPLHF. CDR3 sequence (DNA): TGTGCCAGCAGTACTGGGACAGACTATAATTCACCCCTCCACTTT.